What follows are 9 T cell receptor beta chains derived from one specimen sequenced in a study of T cells in tuberculosis. Repertoires were generated with immunoSEQ multiplex PCR, while TCRdb's copy carries only in-frame clones and drops some. This table has roughly 60,000 clones, 81% appearing once. After thawing and overnight rest, PBMC were stained with GMM-loaded CD1B tetramer, viability dye and anti-CD3 for sorting. The CD1B tetramers carried C32 glucose monomycolate purified from Rhodococcus equi. Sequencing was carried out using CD1b-GMM tetramer-negative cells sorted from PBMCs. The source is an adult woman with latent tuberculosis.

This clone was counted only a few times. The rearrangement uses TRBV21-1 and TRBJ1-5. TRBV21-1 is described as a pseudogene. The CDR3 has 14 residues. Here the CDR3 DNA reads TGTGCCAGCAGCCCCCGGGGGGGAGATCAGCCCCAGCATTTT. Protein: CASSPRGGDQPQHF.

The chain couples TRBV5-1 to TRBJ1-2; D possibly corresponds to TRBD1 (6 bases). V lost 0 bases, J lost 8 bases, and 17 bases lay in between. Germline CDR1 is SGHRS and CDR2 is YFSETQ. The CDR3 totals 15 residues. CDR3 region: CASSLEAGAARGYTF. In DNA form, the CDR3 reads TGCGCCAGCAGCTTGGAGGCGGGGGCGGCTCGAGGCTACACCTTC.

This sequence joins TRBV19 and TRBJ1-5; TRBD1 aligns across 12 bases. The CDR3 spans 16 residues. Per germline, CDR1 LNHDA and CDR2 SQIVND (reference sequence). V shed 6 bases, J shed 6 bases, and the junction held 9 bases outside the gene matches. The CDR3 nucleotides are TGTGCCAGTAGCTTGGCGGGGGACAGGGGGCTTCAGCCCCAGCATTTT. Encoded protein: CASSLAGDRGLQPQHF.

This clone appeared a few times. V gene TRBV5-3 combines with J gene TRBJ2-7; 10 bases fit TRBD1. TRBV5-3 is identified as an open reading frame with a role that is uncertain. V lost 0 bases, J lost 2 bases, and 5 bases stayed unmatched. CDR3 length: 16 residues. CDR3 nucleotide sequence: TGTGCCAGAAGCTTGGCGGGGACAGGGGTTACCTACGAGCAGTACTTC. This codes for CARSLAGTGVTYEQYF.

This clone occurred a few times. The V gene is TRBV6-1, the J gene TRBJ1-6, with 7 bases lining up with TRBD1. J lost 10 bases, V lost 8 bases, and 11 bases had no gene match. Germline CDR1 MNHNS, CDR2 SASEGT. The CDR3 has 14 residues. CDR3 residues: CASGDRAKESPLHF. The CDR3, as DNA: TGTGCCAGCGGAGACAGGGCTAAAGAGTCACCCCTCCACTTT.

The CDR3 region is CASSEVGLAGGRWAYEQYF. Written as DNA, the CDR3 is TGTGCCAGCAGTGAAGTAGGACTAGCGGGAGGTAGATGGGCCTACGAGCAGTACTTC. The genes are TRBV6-1 and TRBJ2-5, with 14 bases that match TRBD2. Matching the DNA end better, TRBJ2-7 makes the J call doubtful. CDR3 length: 19 residues. CDR1 MNHNS and CDR2 SASEGT come from the germline V gene.

This sequence joins TRBV7-9 and TRBJ1-4, with D unclear. The V and J ends lost 4 bases and 8 bases respectively, with 14 bases between them. The germline V gene has CDR1 SEHNR and CDR2 FQNEAQ (reference sequence). The CDR3 covers 14 residues. DNA for the CDR3: TGTGCCAGCAGCTCGCCCCTCTTGGAGGAAAAACTGTTTTTT. This encodes CASSSPLLEEKLFF. The whole variable domain, filled in from reference TRBV7-9 and TRBJ1-4, reads DTGVSQNPRHKITKRGQNVTFRCDPISEHNRLYWYRQTLGQGPEFLTYFQNEAQLEKSRLLSDRFSAERPKGSFSTLEIQRTEQGDSAMYLCASSSPLLEEKLFFGSGTQLSVL.

The J gene is TRBJ2-7, the V gene TRBV2, with 9 bases aligning to TRBD1. The V gene end was trimmed by 7 bases and the J gene end by 1 base; junction bases not matched to a gene: 8. From germline, CDR1 is SNHLY and CDR2 FYNNEI. The CDR3 contains 15 residues. CDR3 bases: TGTGCCAGCACCCTTGAGGGACAGGGTTCCTACGAGCAGTACTTC. Its translation is CASTLEGQGSYEQYF.

The rearrangement joins TRBV19 to TRBJ1-1; D uncertain. The germline CDR1 and CDR2 sequences are LNHDA and SQIVND (reference sequence). V was trimmed by 2 bases and J by 1 base, leaving 5 bases between them. The CDR3 loop spans 13 amino acids. The CDR3 coding sequence is TGTGCCAGTAGTATACGGAGGAACACTGAAGCTTTCTTT. Translation gives CASSIRRNTEAFF. Filled out from reference TRBV19 and TRBJ1-1, the complete variable domain reads DGGITQSPKYLFRKEGQNVTLSCEQNLNHDAMYWYRQDPGQGLRLIYYSQIVNDFQKGDIAEGYSVSREKKESFPLTVTSAQKNPTAFYLCASSIRRNTEAFFGQGTRLTVV.